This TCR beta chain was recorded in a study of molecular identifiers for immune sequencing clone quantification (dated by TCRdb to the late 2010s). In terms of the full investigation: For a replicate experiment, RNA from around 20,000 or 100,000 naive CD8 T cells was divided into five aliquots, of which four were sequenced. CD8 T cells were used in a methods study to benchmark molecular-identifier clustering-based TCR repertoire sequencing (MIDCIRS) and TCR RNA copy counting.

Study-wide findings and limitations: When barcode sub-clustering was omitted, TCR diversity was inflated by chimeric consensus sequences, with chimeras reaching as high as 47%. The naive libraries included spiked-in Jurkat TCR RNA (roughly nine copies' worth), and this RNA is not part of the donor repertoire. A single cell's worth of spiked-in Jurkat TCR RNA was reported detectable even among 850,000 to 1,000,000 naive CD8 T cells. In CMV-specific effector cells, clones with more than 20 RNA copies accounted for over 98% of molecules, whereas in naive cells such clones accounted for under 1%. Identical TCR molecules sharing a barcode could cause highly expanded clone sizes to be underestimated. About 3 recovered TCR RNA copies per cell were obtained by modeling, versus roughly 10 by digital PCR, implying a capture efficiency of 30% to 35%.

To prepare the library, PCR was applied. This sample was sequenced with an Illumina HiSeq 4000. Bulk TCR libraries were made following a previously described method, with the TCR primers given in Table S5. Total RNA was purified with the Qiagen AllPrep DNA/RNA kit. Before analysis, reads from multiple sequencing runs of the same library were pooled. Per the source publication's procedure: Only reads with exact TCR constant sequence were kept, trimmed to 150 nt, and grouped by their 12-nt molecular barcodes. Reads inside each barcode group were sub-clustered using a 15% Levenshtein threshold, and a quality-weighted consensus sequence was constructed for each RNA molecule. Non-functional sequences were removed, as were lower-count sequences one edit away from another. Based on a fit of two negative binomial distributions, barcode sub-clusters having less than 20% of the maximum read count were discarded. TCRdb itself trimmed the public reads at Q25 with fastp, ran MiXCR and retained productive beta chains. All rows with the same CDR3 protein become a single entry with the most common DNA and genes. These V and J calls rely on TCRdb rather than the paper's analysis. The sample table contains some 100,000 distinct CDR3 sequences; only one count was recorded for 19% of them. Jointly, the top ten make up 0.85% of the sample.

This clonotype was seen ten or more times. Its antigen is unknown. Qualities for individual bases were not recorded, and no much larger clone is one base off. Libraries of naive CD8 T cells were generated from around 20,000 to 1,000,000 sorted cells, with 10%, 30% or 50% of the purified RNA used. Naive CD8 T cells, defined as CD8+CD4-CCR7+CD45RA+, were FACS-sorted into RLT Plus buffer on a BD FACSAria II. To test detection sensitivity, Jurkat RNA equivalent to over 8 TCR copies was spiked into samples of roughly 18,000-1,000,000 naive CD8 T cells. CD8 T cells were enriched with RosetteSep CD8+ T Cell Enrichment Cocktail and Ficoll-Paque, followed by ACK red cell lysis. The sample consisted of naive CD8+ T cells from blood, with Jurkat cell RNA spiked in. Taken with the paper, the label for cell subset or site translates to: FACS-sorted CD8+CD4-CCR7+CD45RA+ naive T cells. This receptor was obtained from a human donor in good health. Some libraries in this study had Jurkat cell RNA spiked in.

CDR3 loop: CASSPGQSYGYTF. The DNA is TGTGCCAGCAGCCCCGGACAGTCCTATGGCTACACCTTC. The chain is made from TRBV14 and TRBJ1-2, with a weak D call of TRBD1 (6 bases match). From the germline V gene, CDR1 is SGHDN and CDR2 is FVKESK. There are 13 amino acids in the CDR3, from cysteine to phenylalanine inclusive. Here the CDR3 DNA is all that survives: 39 bases in frame from base 1. Trimming at the junction amounts to 4 bases on V and 4 bases on J, and the germline ends lie 10 bases apart.